This TCR beta chain was recovered during a study of spatial heterogeneity in lung cancer. Background on the study: Around two years after resection was the median timing of the follow-up PBMC samples, which were sequenced when available.

Time point meaning: blood at routine non-recurrence follow-up after resection. Material for sequencing was whole RNA from tumor, nontumor lung or frozen PBMC, left unsorted. Germline CDR1 reads LGHNA; CDR2 reads YSLEER. This CDR3 has 16 residues. This clonotype was counted ten times or more. The antigen is not known. A junction boundary mismatches the germline segment, possibly from a read error. TCR cDNA molecules each carried a unique molecular identifier. TCRdb reprocessed the 5' RACE reads via MiXCR and lists one record per CDR3 protein. The sample carries about 15,000 distinct CDR3 sequences, roughly 6.3% recorded once. General study results and limits: Follow-up blood showed ubiquitous expanded tumor TCRs less than blood at resection did.

The chain joins TRBV4-3 to TRBJ2-2; possibly TRBD2 for D (6 bases). This material consisted of PBMCs, taken at follow-up. The sequence derives from a male donor with early-stage non-small cell lung cancer. DNA of the CDR3: TGCGCCAGCACCCAAGGATCGGGACTCTTCACCGGGGAGCTGTTTTTT. Amino acids: CASTQGSGLFTGELFF.